The 18 T cell receptor beta chains below all came from one sample that was sequenced in a study of T cells in Graves' hyperthyroidism and ophthalmopathy. TCR beta CDR3 region amplification was performed from RNA transcripts. HTBI primers were employed in a first-round RT-PCR of the TCR CDR3. TCRdb reanalysed the multiplex PCR reads using MiXCR and keeps one entry per CDR3 protein. The repertoire holds 500,000 to 650,000 distinct CDR3 sequences, about 46% seen once, with about two fifths in the top ten. Sequencing input: peripheral blood or thyroid tissue (not recorded which). Source of these receptors: an adult woman with Graves' disease, either hyperthyroidism or ophthalmopathy (not recorded which).

This clonotype occurred a few times. The junction and the germline gene differ at one end; a read error may be behind it. This chain links TRBV10-3 with TRBJ1-5; D not resolved. There are 16 residues in the CDR3. The germline CDR1 and CDR2 sequences are ENHRY and SYGVKD. The CDR3 nucleotides are TGTGCCAGCAGTTACGTCGGTGGGAGTAGTAATCAGCCCCAGCATTTT. This codes for CASSYVGGSSNQPQHF.

The J gene is TRBJ2-5, the V gene TRBV20-1, with 7 bases aligning to TRBD1. J lost 2 bases, V lost 3 bases, and 6 bases had no gene match. The CDR3 runs to 14 residues. Germline-derived CDR1 and CDR2 are DFQATT and SNEGSKA (reference sequence). The CDR3 region is CSARVYRGQETQYF. The CDR3, as DNA: TGCAGTGCTAGGGTTTACAGGGGACAAGAGACCCAGTACTTC.

Ten or more counts support this clonotype. The chain has TRBV6-5 and TRBJ1-2; D may be TRBD1 (6 bases). CDR3 size: 13 residues. The V and J ends lost 6 bases and 2 bases respectively, with 10 bases between them. Germline V CDR1 and CDR2: MNHEY, SVGAGI. The CDR3 protein is CASRDSTNYGYTF. As DNA, the CDR3 is TGTGCCAGCAGGGACAGTACGAACTATGGCTACACCTTC.

The CDR3 DNA follows: TGTGCCAGCAGCTCTGACGGGGGACACCAACAAGAGACCCAGTACTTC. It yields the protein CASSSDGGHQQETQYF. The chain recombines TRBV7-9 with TRBJ2-5; D may be TRBD1 or TRBD2 (6 bases each). The CDR3 sequence is 16 residues long. V was pared by 4 bases and J by 2 bases, with 17 bases between. Germline V gene data show CDR1 as SEHNR and CDR2 as FQNEAQ (reference sequence).

In this sample, this clonotype turned up a few times. V and J are TRBV7-9 and TRBJ2-7; tentative D call: TRBD2 (6 bases). This CDR3 contains 15 residues. Deletions cut 3 bases from V and 5 bases from J, with 17 bases between. Germline lookup yields CDR1 SEHNR and CDR2 FQNEAQ (reference sequence). In DNA form, the CDR3 reads TGTGCCAGCAGCTTTCGGCCGGGAGCGAGAGACGAGCAGTACTTC. Its translation: CASSFRPGARDEQYF.

CDR3 residues: CASSKGTGYGDTEAFF. The CDR3 DNA reads as TGCGCCAGCAGCAAAGGGACAGGGTACGGGGACACTGAAGCTTTCTTT. The chain carries TRBV5-1 and TRBJ1-1; TRBD1 matches 9 bases. Germline CDR1 is SGHRS and CDR2 is YFSETQ. After removal of 4 bases from V and 3 bases from J, the junction contained 10 bases not matched to a gene. This CDR3 contains 16 residues.

Points on this clonotype: A much larger clone is a single base away; this may be a read error. The chain combines TRBV4-2 with TRBJ1-1; D is uncertain. The CDR3 runs 16 residues. Looked up from germline, CDR1 is LGHNA and CDR2 is YNFKEQ. The CDR3 nucleotides are TGTGCCAGCAGCCAAGGGGTAGAGGTATCGAACACTGGAGCTTTCTTT. Translated: CASSQGVEVSNTGAFF.

This clonotype has just one count. The chain combines TRBV2 with TRBJ2-2, with unresolved D. The length of the CDR3 is 14 residues. Germline CDR1 and CDR2: SNHLY and FYNNEI. The V gene lost 5 bases and the J gene lost 7 bases, with 14 bases spanning the gap. The CDR3 DNA sequence: TGTGCCAGCAGTTTATCTGCAGATATCGGGGAGCTGTTTTTT. This gives the protein CASSLSADIGELFF.

This clonotype was seen ten or more times. The chain has TRBV9 and TRBJ1-1, with D unresolved. This CDR3 has 14 residues. From germline, CDR1 is SGDLS and CDR2 YYNGEE. Trimming stripped 0 bases from V and 1 base from J, with 7 bases between. The CDR3 loop reads CASSVGAENTEAFF. The DNA of the CDR3 is TGTGCCAGCAGCGTAGGGGCTGAGAACACTGAAGCTTTCTTT.

The CDR3 coding sequence is TGTGCCATTAGTTCCTCCCCGTCAACCTGCGAGCAGTACTTC. This encodes CAISSSPSTCEQYF. The chain uses TRBV10-3 and TRBJ2-7; D unresolved. The V end was cut by 9 bases, the J end by 6 bases, with 21 bases between. Per germline, CDR1 ENHRY and CDR2 SYGVKD. The CDR3 covers 14 residues.

This clonotype was counted at least ten times. The chain combines TRBV24-1 with TRBJ2-6, with TRBD1 matching 7 bases. Germline assignment: CDR1 KGHDR and CDR2 SFDVKD. Trimming took 3 bases from V and 0 from J; bases not matched to a gene: 7. CDR3 length: 18 residues. The CDR3: CATSDRRDSFSGANVLTF. CDR3 nucleotides: TGTGCCACCAGTGATCGTCGGGACAGCTTCTCTGGGGCCAACGTCCTGACTTTC.

The V call is TRBV6-1, the J call TRBJ2-5; 8 nucleotides line up with TRBD2. V shed 10 bases and J 11 bases; nucleotides not matched to a gene: 9. CDR3 length: 11 residues. CDR1 and CDR2 (germline): MNHNS, SASEGT. CDR3 in amino acids: CATRGGTDQYF. Here the CDR3 DNA reads TGTGCCACCCGGGGGGGGACCGATCAGTACTTC.

This clonotype was detected ten times or more. V gene TRBV7-2 combines with J gene TRBJ1-1, with a possible D match to TRBD1 (5 bases). Germline V gene lookup returns CDR1 SGHTA and CDR2 FQGNSA. The CDR3 has 13 amino acids. V was shortened by 8 bases and J by 1 base, with 11 bases between the two germline ends. CDR3 nucleotide sequence: TGTGCCAGCCGACCTCAGGGGAACACTGAAGCTTTCTTT. Translating it yields CASRPQGNTEAFF.

This sequence joins TRBV15 and TRBJ1-1; TRBD1 aligns across 9 bases. The ends lost 11 bases at V and 4 bases at J; junction bases unmatched: 8. The length of the CDR3 is 13 residues. The germline CDR1 and CDR2 sequences are LNHNV and YYDKDF (reference sequence). CDR3 in amino acids: CAPTDRGTTEAFF. The CDR3, as DNA: TGTGCCCCCACCGACAGGGGGACCACTGAAGCTTTCTTT.

This clonotype was observed a handful of times. The rearrangement links TRBV29-1 to TRBJ1-4; no definite D call. CDR1 and CDR2 (germline): SQVTM, ANQGSEA. The CDR3 has 13 amino acids. The V and J ends lost 3 bases and 5 bases respectively, with 10 bases between them. The CDR3 spells CSVDAGQNEKLFF. In DNA form, the CDR3 reads TGCAGCGTTGATGCAGGCCAGAATGAAAAACTGTTTTTT.

CDR3 sequence: CAIRVRGDFGGYTF. The CDR3 nucleotides read TGTGCCATCAGGGTTCGAGGGGATTTTGGTGGCTACACCTTC. The rearrangement uses TRBV10-3 and TRBJ1-2, with a weak D call TRBD1 (5 bases). The CDR3 extends over 14 amino acids. Per germline, CDR1 ENHRY and CDR2 SYGVKD. V was cut by 6 bases and J by 7 bases, with 18 bases left in between.

V is TRBV10-3 and J is TRBJ2-5; 9 bases agree with TRBD2. Germline V gene data show CDR1 as ENHRY and CDR2 as SYGVKD. This CDR3 is built from 14 residues. V gave up 8 bases and J gave up 7 bases; unmatched junction bases: 11. Here the CDR3 reads CAISKAGGHRTQYF. The CDR3 DNA is TGTGCCATCTCGAAAGCGGGAGGCCATCGGACCCAGTACTTC.

This clonotype was picked up one time. Its ends do not fully match the called genes, so a read error is possible. V is TRBV20-1 and J is TRBJ1-4; D is undetermined. This CDR3 spans 13 amino acids. The germline CDR1 and CDR2 sequences are DFQATT and SNEGSKA (reference sequence). CDR3 sequence (DNA): TGCAGTGCTGCGGAGCCAACTAGTGAAAAACTGTTTTTT. This encodes CSAAEPTSEKLFF.